One T cell receptor beta chain is described in this entry. This sample is part of a study of blood T cell repertoires in COVID-19. Turning to the study itself: Samples taken during acute and convalescent COVID-19 were collected in the United States, Italy and Spain.

The Seattle site enrolled patients during active infection and followed them longitudinally. CDR3 length: 13 residues. Germline V lookup: CDR1 MNHEY, CDR2 SVGAGI. Trimming cost V 6 bases and J 6 bases; bases outside gene matches: 6. Methods used by the authors: It was from reference gene primer amplification that nucleated cell counts were estimated. This table comes from immunoSEQ multiplex PCR, and its TCRdb copy is limited to in-frame clones, with some not included. Clone size and V and J calls were adopted from that table, with D and trimming inferred from the DNA. The table lists about 420,000 clones, around nine tenths of them singletons.

V and J are TRBV6-5 and TRBJ2-3; 7 bases agree with TRBD1. The sample was peripheral blood. The clonotype originates from a man aged 18 to 29 with COVID-19, enrolled during active disease. The CDR3 spells CASRSTGLDTQYF. CDR3 in DNA: TGTGCCAGCAGATCGACAGGGCTGGATACGCAGTATTTT.